These 10 T cell receptor beta chains came from one sample sequenced in a study of technical replicates of blood from a few donors. The method was immunoSEQ multiplex PCR; TCRdb's version includes in-frame clones alone and lacks a portion of them. The sample lists tens of thousands of clones; 97% were seen once. The sample consisted of T cells isolated from PBMCs. The receptors shown here come from a human donor in good health.

The chain has TRBV27 and TRBJ1-1; TRBD1 might be the D (5 bases). The germline gives CDR1 MNHEY, CDR2 SMNVEV (reference sequence). V shed 7 bases and J shed 4 bases, with 19 bases lying between them. The CDR3 has 15 amino acids. In DNA form, the CDR3 reads TGTGCCAGCAATGGGAGGGGCCATAGTAGCACTGAAGCTTTCTTT. It is translated as CASNGRGHSSTEAFF.

This clone was detected only once. V is TRBV27 and J is TRBJ1-5; no clear D. Germline V gives CDR1 MNHEY, CDR2 SMNVEV (reference sequence). This CDR3 comprises 14 residues. Trimming removed 4 bases at V and 4 bases at J, with 11 bases between. The CDR3 region has the DNA TGTGCCAGCAGTTCGAGAGGGTTTAATCAGCCCCAGCATTTT. Amino acids: CASSSRGFNQPQHF.

The chain links TRBV5-1 to TRBJ2-7; D is unclear. Trimming removed 0 bases from V and 6 bases from J, with 19 bases in between. The CDR3 totals 16 residues. The germline V gene has CDR1 SGHRS and CDR2 YFSETQ. CDR3 sequence: CASSLGFPDSEAEQYF. The DNA of the CDR3 is TGCGCCAGCAGCTTGGGCTTCCCTGACTCCGAGGCCGAGCAGTACTTC. Variable domain in full (rest from reference TRBV5-1 and TRBJ2-7): KAGVTQTPRYLIKTRGQQVTLSCSPISGHRSVSWYQQTPGQGLQFLFEYFSETQRNKGNFPGRFSGRQFSNSRSEMNVSTLELGDSALYLCASSLGFPDSEAEQYFGPGTRLTVT.

The chain recombines TRBV11-2 with TRBJ2-7; perhaps TRBD1 as D (7 bases). Germline-derived CDR1 and CDR2 are SGHAT and FQNNGV. V lost 5 bases to trimming and J lost 0 bases, with 14 bases between them. This CDR3 spans 15 amino acids. The CDR3 DNA is TGTGCCAGCAGCCCAGGGGGGCGGTTCTCCTACGAGCAGTACTTC. It yields the protein CASSPGGRFSYEQYF.

This clone appeared a single time. V usage is TRBV28 and J usage is TRBJ2-6, with a tentative D call TRBD1 (6 bases). CDR1 and CDR2 from the germline V gene are MDHEN and SYDVKM. Trimming took off 4 bases at V and 4 bases at J, with 11 bases between the two ends. The CDR3 sequence is 15 residues long. As DNA, the CDR3 is TGTGCCAGCAGTTCACAGGGTGCCGGGGCCAACGTCCTGACTTTC. Translating gives CASSSQGAGANVLTF.

This clone was observed once. V usage is TRBV28 and J usage is TRBJ2-7; 9 positions agree with TRBD2. V gave up 6 bases and J gave up 2 bases; unmatched junction bases: 8. The germline gives CDR1 MDHEN, CDR2 SYDVKM. CDR3 length: 15 amino acids. This chain's CDR3 is CASSRGGLATYEQYF. The DNA for the CDR3 is TGTGCCAGCAGCCGGGGGGGACTAGCTACCTACGAGCAGTACTTC.

The chain couples TRBV11-2 to TRBJ1-3; D possibly corresponds to TRBD1 (6 bases). CDR3 size: 13 residues. Per germline, CDR1 SGHAT and CDR2 FQNNGV. The V end lost 5 bases, the J end lost 4 bases, and 9 bases lay between the germline ends. The CDR3 DNA reads as TGTGCCAGCAGCCCAGGACAGGGAAACACCATATATTTT. This translates into CASSPGQGNTIYF.

The chain couples TRBV10-3 to TRBJ2-1, with 9 positions matching TRBD1. From germline, CDR1 is ENHRY and CDR2 SYGVKD. V lost 6 bases, J lost 9 bases, and 9 bases stayed unmatched. This CDR3 is 14 amino acids long. The CDR3 loop reads CAISTTGGVGEQFF. CDR3 DNA: TGTGCCATCAGCACGACAGGGGGTGTCGGTGAGCAGTTCTTC.

This clone has a single count. V and J are TRBV6-1 and TRBJ1-5; the D is unclear. With 2 bases removed from V and 4 bases from J, the gap between germline ends came to 9 bases. There are 14 residues in the CDR3. Germline V gene lookup returns CDR1 MNHNS and CDR2 SASEGT. DNA for the CDR3: TGTGCCAGCAGTGAATCTGGGCGAAATCAGCCCCAGCATTTT. Translation: CASSESGRNQPQHF.

V gene TRBV6-5 combines with J gene TRBJ1-1, with D perhaps matching TRBD1 (6 bases). V lost 8 bases to trimming and J lost 2 bases, with 12 bases between them. This CDR3 has 13 residues. CDR1 and CDR2 (germline): MNHEY, SVGAGI. CDR3 coding DNA: TGTGCCAGCTTACAGGGTAGAAACACTGAAGCTTTCTTT. This encodes CASLQGRNTEAFF.